This T cell receptor (beta chain) was obtained from a study of OX40 agonist ivuxolimab in advanced cancers. Study findings and constraints: The average count of expanded clones was higher among CD8+ T cells than among CD4+. Certain nonresponding patients likewise had low normalized T-cell clonal expansion.

This table comes from immunoSEQ multiplex PCR, and its TCRdb copy is limited to in-frame clones, with some not included. Of about 35,000 clones listed, around 73% are singletons. Note on this clone: The target antigen is unknown.

This CDR3 is built from 12 residues. From germline, CDR1 is SGHAT and CDR2 FQNNGV. V was cut by 1 base and J by 2 bases, with 3 bases left in between. This clonotype was sampled from an adult with an advanced solid tumor such as melanoma, head and neck, liver or kidney cancer. The J gene is TRBJ2-7, the V gene TRBV11-2; D is ambiguous. The material was CD4+ or CD8+ T cells sorted from blood, obtained in a trial of the OX40 agonist ivuxolimab. The CDR3 bases are TGTGCCAGCAGCTTAGTTCCCTACGAGCAGTACTTC. Protein: CASSLVPYEQYF.